Listed below are T cell receptor beta chains from one sample, sequenced in a study of blood T cell repertoires in COVID-19. Libraries were prepared by immunoSEQ multiplex PCR; TCRdb keeps only in-frame clonotypes and omits some of them. The profile shows 400,000 or so clones, 85% to 90% of them singletons. The sequencing sample was made of PBMCs or T cells enriched from blood (not recorded which). These TCRs come from a man aged 25 to 45 who had recovered from COVID-19. The CDR3 runs from the conserved cysteine through the conserved F or W. Each record gives: clone size, J gene, D gene, V gene, CDR3 DNA, CDR3 protein. The D gene is left open where the match is weak. Where a row states a size, it is once, few, many or the class of an expanded clone; other rows omit it.

abundance: .; j_gene: TRBJ1-1; d_gene: .; v_gene: TRBV4-1; CDR3nt: TGCGCCAGCAGCCAAGAACCCTGGCATCCGAACACTGAAGCTTTCTTT; CDR3aa: CASSQEPWHPNTEAFF
abundance: .; j_gene: TRBJ2-1; d_gene: TRBD2; v_gene: TRBV29-1; CDR3nt: TGCAGCGTTTTAGCGGGAGGGCCAAATGAGCAGTTCTTC; CDR3aa: CSVLAGGPNEQFF
abundance: few; j_gene: TRBJ1-2; d_gene: .; v_gene: TRBV5-1; CDR3nt: TGCGCCAGCAGCCCGGGGTTTGGGGGCGCGGGTGGCTACACCTTC; CDR3aa: CASSPGFGGAGGYTF
abundance: .; j_gene: TRBJ2-5; d_gene: .; v_gene: TRBV10-3; CDR3nt: TGTGCCATCAGTTCAGGGGAAGAGACCCAGTACTTC; CDR3aa: CAISSGEETQYF
abundance: .; j_gene: TRBJ1-2; d_gene: .; v_gene: TRBV11-2; CDR3nt: TGTGCCAGCAGCTTACCGGGGATCGCAAACTATGGCTACACCTTC; CDR3aa: CASSLPGIANYGYTF
abundance: .; j_gene: TRBJ2-2; d_gene: TRBD2; v_gene: TRBV2; CDR3nt: TGTGCCAGCAGTGGACTAGCGGGAGTCGGGGAGCTGTTTTTT; CDR3aa: CASSGLAGVGELFF
abundance: .; j_gene: TRBJ1-3; d_gene: .; v_gene: TRBV5-5; CDR3nt: TGTGCCAGCAGGGCTCCCTCTGGAAACACCATATATTTT; CDR3aa: CASRAPSGNTIYF
abundance: .; j_gene: TRBJ2-3; d_gene: TRBD2; v_gene: TRBV5-1; CDR3nt: TGCGCCAGCAGCGCTGGGACTAGCTTCCCAGATACGCAGTATTTT; CDR3aa: CASSAGTSFPDTQYF
abundance: .; j_gene: TRBJ1-3; d_gene: TRBD1; v_gene: TRBV7-9; CDR3nt: TGTGCCAGCAGCCCACAGGGGGTCCCTCCGGACACCATATATTTT; CDR3aa: CASSPQGVPPDTIYF
abundance: many; j_gene: TRBJ2-7; d_gene: .; v_gene: TRBV7-3; CDR3nt: TGTGCCAGCAGCTTAGGGGGCGGGCCTTACGAGCAGTACTTC; CDR3aa: CASSLGGGPYEQYF
abundance: once; j_gene: TRBJ1-3; d_gene: .; v_gene: TRBV7-2; CDR3nt: TGTGCCAGCAGCCTACAGGCCTCTGGAAACACCATATATTTT; CDR3aa: CASSLQASGNTIYF
abundance: .; j_gene: TRBJ2-2; d_gene: .; v_gene: TRBV18; CDR3nt: TGTGCCAGCTCACCCCTCCTCACCGGGGAGCTGTTTTTT; CDR3aa: CASSPLLTGELFF
abundance: .; j_gene: TRBJ1-1; d_gene: .; v_gene: TRBV19; CDR3nt: TGTGCCAGTAGTAACGTGGGCCAGGAAGCTTTCTTT; CDR3aa: CASSNVGQEAFF
abundance: few; j_gene: TRBJ2-2; d_gene: TRBD2; v_gene: TRBV5-1; CDR3nt: TGCGCCAGCAGCTTACTAGCGGGAGCGAACACCGGGGAGCTGTTTTTT; CDR3aa: CASSLLAGANTGELFF
abundance: .; j_gene: TRBJ2-5; d_gene: TRBD2; v_gene: TRBV5-1; CDR3nt: TGCGCCAGCAGCTTGGTTCCTAGCGGGAGGTCCGAGACCCAGTACTTC; CDR3aa: CASSLVPSGRSETQYF
abundance: .; j_gene: TRBJ2-1; d_gene: .; v_gene: TRBV5-5; CDR3nt: TGTGCCAGCAGCCAAGCCCGGGGTGGGGTCTACAATGAGCAGTTCTTC; CDR3aa: CASSQARGGVYNEQFF
abundance: .; j_gene: TRBJ2-7; d_gene: TRBD2; v_gene: TRBV28; CDR3nt: TGTGCCAGCAGTTCCTTACTTGGGCTAGCGGGAGTAGGATTC; CDR3aa: CASSSLLGLAGVGF
abundance: .; j_gene: TRBJ2-2; d_gene: .; v_gene: TRBV19; CDR3nt: TGTGCCAGTAGTACGTACAGAGCTTCGAACACCGGGGAGCTGTTTTTT; CDR3aa: CASSTYRASNTGELFF
abundance: .; j_gene: TRBJ2-2; d_gene: .; v_gene: TRBV5-1; CDR3nt: TGCGCCAGCAGCTTGGGGACAGACTCCCTCAACACCGGGGAGCTGTTTTTT; CDR3aa: CASSLGTDSLNTGELFF
abundance: .; j_gene: TRBJ2-1; d_gene: .; v_gene: TRBV4-1; CDR3nt: TGCGCCAGCAGCCAAGAAAATTACTCCTACAATGAGCAGTTCTTC; CDR3aa: CASSQENYSYNEQFF
abundance: .; j_gene: TRBJ2-1; d_gene: TRBD2; v_gene: TRBV3-1/TRBV3-2; CDR3nt: TGTGCCAGCAGCGCCCGACTAGCGGGAGATCACAATGAGCAGTTCTTC; CDR3aa: CASSARLAGDHNEQFF
abundance: .; j_gene: TRBJ2-5; d_gene: .; v_gene: TRBV20-1; CDR3nt: TGCAGTGCTAGTTTCCCGTACCAAGAGACCCAGTACTTC; CDR3aa: CSASFPYQETQYF
abundance: once; j_gene: TRBJ1-6; d_gene: .; v_gene: TRBV5-1; CDR3nt: TGCGCCAGCAGCCCAGGATCAGCAAATTCACCCCTCCACTTT; CDR3aa: CASSPGSANSPLHF
abundance: .; j_gene: TRBJ2-7; d_gene: .; v_gene: TRBV7-8; CDR3nt: TGTGCCAGCAGCTTAAGTGGAGATCACGAGCAGTACTTC; CDR3aa: CASSLSGDHEQYF
abundance: .; j_gene: TRBJ1-2; d_gene: .; v_gene: TRBV6-1; CDR3nt: TGTGCCAGCAGTGAATCGTGGCCAGGGGAAGGCGGCTACACCTTC; CDR3aa: CASSESWPGEGGYTF
abundance: .; j_gene: TRBJ2-3; d_gene: TRBD2; v_gene: TRBV3-1/TRBV3-2; CDR3nt: TGTGCCAGCAGCGCCCTAGCGGGAGGGCTAGATACGCAGTATTTT; CDR3aa: CASSALAGGLDTQYF
abundance: .; j_gene: TRBJ2-7; d_gene: TRBD1; v_gene: TRBV28; CDR3nt: TGTGCCAGCAGTTTTACGGGACAGGGGGCCTACGAGCAGTACTTC; CDR3aa: CASSFTGQGAYEQYF
abundance: .; j_gene: TRBJ2-6; d_gene: .; v_gene: TRBV7-8; CDR3nt: TGTGCCAGCAGCTTAGTCGGTCCAGGAACTCTTTACGGGGCCAACGTCCTGACTTTC; CDR3aa: CASSLVGPGTLYGANVLTF
abundance: .; j_gene: TRBJ2-7; d_gene: .; v_gene: TRBV29-1; CDR3nt: TGCAGCGTGCTAGGGCCCAGGGCCGAGCAGTACTTC; CDR3aa: CSVLGPRAEQYF
abundance: .; j_gene: TRBJ2-3; d_gene: .; v_gene: TRBV29-1; CDR3nt: TGCAGCGAAAGGCGGCAGGGGCTTACAGATACGCAGTATTTT; CDR3aa: CSERRQGLTDTQYF
abundance: .; j_gene: TRBJ2-7; d_gene: .; v_gene: TRBV28; CDR3nt: TGTGCCAGCAGAACCCAGAAGGCAGGAACCTCCTACGAGCAGTACTTC; CDR3aa: CASRTQKAGTSYEQYF
abundance: .; j_gene: TRBJ1-2; d_gene: .; v_gene: TRBV25-1; CDR3nt: TGTGCCAGCAGTGAAAGCGGGGGCTATGGCTACACCTTC; CDR3aa: CASSESGGYGYTF
abundance: .; j_gene: TRBJ2-1; d_gene: .; v_gene: TRBV29-1; CDR3nt: TGCAGCGTTGCAGGAAACAATGAGCAGTTCTTC; CDR3aa: CSVAGNNEQFF
abundance: few; j_gene: TRBJ2-1; d_gene: TRBD1; v_gene: TRBV7-2; CDR3nt: TGTGCCAGCAGCGGGACAGTTTACAATGAGCAGTTCTTC; CDR3aa: CASSGTVYNEQFF
abundance: .; j_gene: TRBJ2-1; d_gene: .; v_gene: TRBV7-8; CDR3nt: TGTGCCAGCAGCTTAGAAGAGGGAGATGAGCAGTTCTTC; CDR3aa: CASSLEEGDEQFF
abundance: .; j_gene: TRBJ2-7; d_gene: TRBD2; v_gene: TRBV11-2; CDR3nt: TGTGCCAGCAGCACGGGACTAGCGGGAACCTACGAGCAGTACTTC; CDR3aa: CASSTGLAGTYEQYF
abundance: .; j_gene: TRBJ2-2; d_gene: .; v_gene: TRBV5-1; CDR3nt: TGCGCCAGCAGCTTGACAGGGACAACGAACACCGGGGAGCTGTTTTTT; CDR3aa: CASSLTGTTNTGELFF
abundance: .; j_gene: TRBJ1-1; d_gene: TRBD1; v_gene: TRBV18; CDR3nt: TGTGCCAGCTCAAAGGGCAGGGGGCCCCTCGAGGACACTGAAGCTTTCTTT; CDR3aa: CASSKGRGPLEDTEAFF
abundance: .; j_gene: TRBJ1-1; d_gene: .; v_gene: TRBV5-1; CDR3nt: TGCGCCAGCAGCGGAGGACAGCAACCGAACACTGAAGCTTTCTTT; CDR3aa: CASSGGQQPNTEAFF
abundance: .; j_gene: TRBJ1-1; d_gene: .; v_gene: TRBV5-1; CDR3nt: TGCGCCAGCAGCCTTACTATGAACACTGAAGCTTTCTTT; CDR3aa: CASSLTMNTEAFF
abundance: .; j_gene: TRBJ1-5; d_gene: .; v_gene: TRBV19; CDR3nt: TGTGCCAGTAGTTTCGGACAGATCAATCAGCCCCAGCATTTT; CDR3aa: CASSFGQINQPQHF
abundance: few; j_gene: TRBJ2-7; d_gene: TRBD1; v_gene: TRBV7-9; CDR3nt: TGTGCCAGCAGCCCCACGGGACAGCTCTACGAGCAGTACTTC; CDR3aa: CASSPTGQLYEQYF
abundance: .; j_gene: TRBJ2-1; d_gene: .; v_gene: TRBV9; CDR3nt: TGTGCCAGCCCCTCAACCCGGTCCTACTACAATGAGCAGTTCTTC; CDR3aa: CASPSTRSYYNEQFF
abundance: .; j_gene: TRBJ1-1; d_gene: TRBD1; v_gene: TRBV5-1; CDR3nt: TGCGCCAGCAGCTTGGCAGGGGGCTTCACTGAAGCTTTCTTT; CDR3aa: CASSLAGGFTEAFF
abundance: .; j_gene: TRBJ1-4; d_gene: .; v_gene: TRBV19; CDR3nt: TGTGCCAGTAGTTATTCTAGCGGTAATGAAAAACTGTTTTTT; CDR3aa: CASSYSSGNEKLFF
abundance: .; j_gene: TRBJ2-7; d_gene: .; v_gene: TRBV7-8; CDR3nt: TGTGCCAGCAGCTTAGCGTGGCAGGGCTACGAGCAGTACTTC; CDR3aa: CASSLAWQGYEQYF
abundance: .; j_gene: TRBJ1-5; d_gene: .; v_gene: TRBV19; CDR3nt: TGTGCCAGTCGGAGATCTCTTCAAGCCCATCAGCCCCAGCATTTT; CDR3aa: CASRRSLQAHQPQHF
abundance: .; j_gene: TRBJ1-6; d_gene: TRBD1; v_gene: TRBV5-1; CDR3nt: TGCGCCAGCAGCTTTTCAGGGGGCGTCAGCTCACCCCTCCACTTT; CDR3aa: CASSFSGGVSSPLHF
abundance: .; j_gene: TRBJ2-7; d_gene: .; v_gene: TRBV27; CDR3nt: TGTGCCAGCAGTCCCAGACATAACTACGAGCAGTACTTC; CDR3aa: CASSPRHNYEQYF
abundance: .; j_gene: TRBJ2-1; d_gene: .; v_gene: TRBV5-1; CDR3nt: TGCGCCAGCACCGGGTCCCAGGGAAATGAGCAGTTCTTC; CDR3aa: CASTGSQGNEQFF
abundance: .; j_gene: TRBJ2-5; d_gene: TRBD2; v_gene: TRBV28; CDR3nt: TGTGCCAGCGGTTCCGGGACTAGCGGGAGAGGAGAGACCCAGTACTTC; CDR3aa: CASGSGTSGRGETQYF
abundance: .; j_gene: TRBJ1-5; d_gene: .; v_gene: TRBV2; CDR3nt: TGTGCCAGCAGTGAACAACAGGCCCTTAATCAGCCCCAGCATTTT; CDR3aa: CASSEQQALNQPQHF
abundance: .; j_gene: TRBJ2-3; d_gene: .; v_gene: TRBV7-9; CDR3nt: TGTGCCAGCAGCTTGGAGGGAACTTGGGGCACAGATACGCAGTATTTT; CDR3aa: CASSLEGTWGTDTQYF
abundance: .; j_gene: TRBJ1-3; d_gene: .; v_gene: TRBV4-1; CDR3nt: TGCGCCAGCAGCCAATCCCGGCAGGGGTCGTTTGGAAACACCATATATTTT; CDR3aa: CASSQSRQGSFGNTIYF
abundance: .; j_gene: TRBJ2-7; d_gene: .; v_gene: TRBV3-1/TRBV3-2; CDR3nt: TGTGCCAGCAGCCAGGAGGGGTCCTACGAGCAGTACTTC; CDR3aa: CASSQEGSYEQYF
abundance: .; j_gene: TRBJ2-1; d_gene: TRBD2; v_gene: TRBV7-9; CDR3nt: TGTGCCAGCAGCTTATCGGTTCTCGGACTAGCGGGAGACAATGAGCAGTTCTTC; CDR3aa: CASSLSVLGLAGDNEQFF
abundance: .; j_gene: TRBJ1-1; d_gene: TRBD1; v_gene: TRBV15; CDR3nt: TGTGCCACCAGCGGTTATGGGACAGGGGGTCAAGGCACTGAAGCTTTCTTT; CDR3aa: CATSGYGTGGQGTEAFF
abundance: .; j_gene: TRBJ2-1; d_gene: TRBD2; v_gene: TRBV5-1; CDR3nt: TGCGCCAGCAGCTTGCGACTAGCGGGCTACAATGAGCAGTTCTTC; CDR3aa: CASSLRLAGYNEQFF
abundance: .; j_gene: TRBJ2-7; d_gene: TRBD2; v_gene: TRBV11-2; CDR3nt: TGTGCCAGCAGCTCGCTAGCGGGAAACTACGAGCAGTACTTC; CDR3aa: CASSSLAGNYEQYF
abundance: .; j_gene: TRBJ2-5; d_gene: .; v_gene: TRBV5-1; CDR3nt: TGCGCCAGCAGCTTCGGTCCAGGGGGGTATGAGACCCAGTACTTC; CDR3aa: CASSFGPGGYETQYF